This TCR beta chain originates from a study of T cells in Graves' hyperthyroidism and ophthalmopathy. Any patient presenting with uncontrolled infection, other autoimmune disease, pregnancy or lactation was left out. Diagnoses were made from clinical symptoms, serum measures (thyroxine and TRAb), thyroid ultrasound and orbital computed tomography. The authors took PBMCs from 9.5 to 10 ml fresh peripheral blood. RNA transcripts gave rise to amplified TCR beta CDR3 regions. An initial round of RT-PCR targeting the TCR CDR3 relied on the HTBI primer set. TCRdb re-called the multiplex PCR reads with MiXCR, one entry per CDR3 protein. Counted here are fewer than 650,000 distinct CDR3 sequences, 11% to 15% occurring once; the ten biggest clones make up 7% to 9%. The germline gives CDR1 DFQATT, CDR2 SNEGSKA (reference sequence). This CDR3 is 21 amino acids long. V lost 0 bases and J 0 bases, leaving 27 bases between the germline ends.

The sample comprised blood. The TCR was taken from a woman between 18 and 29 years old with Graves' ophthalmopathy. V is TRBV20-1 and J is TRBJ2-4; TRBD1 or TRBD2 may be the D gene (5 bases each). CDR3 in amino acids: CSARDGPRGGADLLAKNIQYF. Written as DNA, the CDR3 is TGCAGTGCTAGAGATGGGCCCCGGGGCGGCGCTGACTTACTAGCCAAAAACATTCAGTACTTC.